The next 17 T cell receptor beta chains were all read from a single sample in a study of T-cell reconstitution after alpha-beta-depleted transplantation in children. Unique molecular identifiers were incorporated when the TCRbeta library was constructed. TCRdb re-called the PCR reads with MiXCR, one entry per CDR3 protein. The sample records about a million distinct CDR3 sequences, less than 30% being singletons. Sequencing used PBMCs, mostly from graft donor cells, obtained 360 days after TCRalphabeta/CD19-depleted stem cell transplant. The receptors come from a boy younger than two who had a stem cell transplant for SCID, so the T cells may come from the graft donor.

The V call is TRBV11-2, the J call TRBJ1-2; D not resolved. In germline, CDR1 is SGHAT, CDR2 FQNNGV. The CDR3 totals 12 residues. V lost 2 bases, J lost 1 base, and 2 bases lay in between. CDR3 residues: CASSLNNYGYTF. In DNA, the CDR3 is TGTGCCAGCAGCTTAAATAACTATGGCTACACCTTC.

The chain has TRBV5-1 and TRBJ2-1, with D possibly matching TRBD1 (5 bases). Looked up from germline, CDR1 is SGHRS and CDR2 is YFSETQ. Trimming took off 3 bases at V and 5 bases at J, with 15 bases between the two ends. There are 15 residues in the CDR3. CDR3 in DNA: TGCGCCAGCAGCTACCTCAAAGGGGTTGACAATGAGCAGTTCTTC. As protein: CASSYLKGVDNEQFF.

CDR3 protein: CASSFASTGHEQYF. CDR3 in DNA: TGTGCCAGCAGCTTCGCCTCGACAGGCCACGAGCAGTACTTC. V usage is TRBV7-2 and J usage is TRBJ2-7; possibly TRBD1 for D (6 bases). CDR3 length equals 14 residues. CDR1 SGHTA and CDR2 FQGNSA come from the germline V gene. The ends were cut back, 3 bases at V and 5 bases at J, with 14 bases in the middle.

This sequence joins TRBV11-1 and TRBJ2-1, with D perhaps being TRBD1 or TRBD2 (5 bases each). The V gene's germline CDR1 is SGHAT and CDR2 FQDESV (reference sequence). V gave up 5 bases and J gave up 8 bases, with 28 bases separating them. This CDR3 is 18 amino acids long. CDR3 sequence (DNA): TGTGCCAGCAGCCGAGAGGCGTTTGCAGGGAGAAGTTTGGATGAGCAGTTCTTC. Its translation is CASSREAFAGRSLDEQFF.

J is TRBJ1-1 and V is TRBV5-1; tentative D call: TRBD1 (5 bases). From germline, CDR1 is SGHRS and CDR2 YFSETQ. Trimming left V 4 bases short and J 1 base short, with 14 bases between. The CDR3 loop spans 15 amino acids. CDR3 in DNA: TGCGCCAGCAGCCCCGGGGGTGGGAGGAACACTGAAGCTTTCTTT. Its protein product is CASSPGGGRNTEAFF.

This clonotype was recorded a few times. The chain carries TRBV4-3 and TRBJ1-1; D not resolved. The V end was cut by 4 bases, the J end by 5 bases, with 11 bases between. Per germline, CDR1 LGHNA and CDR2 YSLEER. The CDR3 is 13 amino acids. The CDR3: CASSLAPSTEAFF. In nucleotides, the CDR3 is TGCGCCAGCAGCCTCGCCCCCTCAACTGAAGCTTTCTTT.

The chain links TRBV12-3 or TRBV12-4 to TRBJ2-1; D may correspond to TRBD1 or TRBD2 (5 bases each). The CDR3 is 15 amino acids. Deletions cut 5 bases from V and 3 bases from J, with 14 bases between. CDR3 sequence reads: CASSGRGTGYNEQFF. The DNA for the CDR3 is TGTGCCAGCAGTGGGCGTGGGACCGGCTACAATGAGCAGTTCTTC.

The chain has TRBV6-5 and TRBJ1-2, with D perhaps matching TRBD1 (6 bases). Trimming shortened V by 1 base and J by 4 bases, and 13 bases separated the two germline ends. Looked up from germline, CDR1 is MNHEY and CDR2 is SVGAGI. The CDR3 is made up of 15 amino acids. This CDR3 is CASSYYSGGLYGYTF. CDR3 nucleotides: TGTGCCAGCAGTTACTATTCGGGGGGGCTCTATGGCTACACCTTC.

This clonotype was counted ten times or more. The rearrangement joins TRBV5-1 to TRBJ2-1, with 11 bases that match TRBD1. Germline lookup yields CDR1 SGHRS and CDR2 YFSETQ. Trimming cost V 6 bases and J 0 bases; bases outside gene matches: 14. CDR3 length: 19 amino acids. Here the CDR3 reads CASKTSPGQGETSYNEQFF. The DNA of the CDR3 is TGCGCCAGCAAAACGTCCCCGGGACAGGGGGAGACCTCCTACAATGAGCAGTTCTTC.

The chain recombines TRBV28 with TRBJ2-7; D possibly corresponds to TRBD2 (5 bases). The CDR3 consists of 15 residues. V lost 6 bases, J lost 0 bases, and 15 bases lay in between. Germline V gives CDR1 MDHEN, CDR2 SYDVKM. The chain's CDR3 is CASSFNGLNSYEQYF. In nucleotides, the CDR3 is TGTGCCAGCAGCTTCAATGGACTGAACTCCTACGAGCAGTACTTC.

The genes are TRBV10-3 and TRBJ2-5; 10 bases agree with TRBD2. From germline, CDR1 is ENHRY and CDR2 SYGVKD. Germline trimming cut 6 bases from V and 5 bases from J; bases unmatched to any gene: 15. The CDR3 loop spans 17 amino acids. The CDR3 loop reads CAISGTHSGGAVETQYF. The CDR3 region has the DNA TGTGCCATCAGCGGAACCCACAGCGGGGGGGCCGTGGAGACCCAGTACTTC.

This sequence joins TRBV4-1 and TRBJ1-2, with unresolved D. Trimming removed 0 bases at V and 4 bases at J, with 9 bases between. CDR3 size: 14 residues. CDR1 MGHRA and CDR2 YSYEKL come from the germline V gene. The CDR3 DNA sequence: TGCGCCAGCAGCCAAGAGACCGCTTTCTATGGCTACACCTTC. It codes for CASSQETAFYGYTF.

The chain joins TRBV4-1 to TRBJ1-1, with 7 bases that match TRBD1. This CDR3 is 15 amino acids long. V gave up 0 bases and J gave up 1 base; unmatched junction bases: 2. CDR1 is MGHRA, CDR2 YSYEKL, per germline. The CDR3 spells CASSQEGTENTEAFF. DNA of the CDR3: TGCGCCAGCAGCCAAGAAGGGACAGAGAACACTGAAGCTTTCTTT.

This chain uses TRBV18 with TRBJ2-1; no firm D call. The CDR3 has 16 residues. CDR1 is KGHSH and CDR2 is LQKENI in the germline V gene. Trimming removed 0 bases at V and 1 base at J, with 10 bases between. The CDR3 loop is CASSPPGHTSYNEQFF. CDR3 in DNA: TGTGCCAGCTCACCACCGGGTCACACTTCCTACAATGAGCAGTTCTTC.

This clonotype was counted a few times. This chain joins TRBV20-1 and TRBJ1-5; possible D gene TRBD1, 5 bases. Trimming shortened V by 0 bases and J by 4 bases, and 13 bases separated the two germline ends. The CDR3 is 15 residues long. Germline values: CDR1 DFQATT, CDR2 SNEGSKA (reference sequence). CDR3 sequence reads: CSARDTGAGNQPQHF. In DNA form, the CDR3 reads TGCAGTGCTAGAGATACTGGGGCAGGTAATCAGCCCCAGCATTTT.

The DNA of the CDR3 is TGTGCCAGCAGCTTGCGACTAGCGGGAGCCACAGATACGCAGTATTTT. Residues: CASSLRLAGATDTQYF. This chain uses TRBV7-6 with TRBJ2-3; the match to TRBD2 covers 12 bases. V lost 3 bases to trimming and J lost 2 bases; unmatched junction nucleotides: 3. The germline V gene has CDR1 SGHVS and CDR2 FNYEAQ. This CDR3 has 16 amino acids. Filled out from reference TRBV7-6 and TRBJ2-3, the complete variable domain reads GAGVSQSPRYKVTKRGQDVALRCDPISGHVSLYWYRQALGQGPEFLTYFNYEAQQDKSGLPNDRFSAERPEGSISTLTIQRTEQRDSAMYRCASSLRLAGATDTQYFGPGTRLTVL.

The rearrangement joins TRBV5-1 to TRBJ1-1; 8 nucleotides agree with TRBD1. CDR3 length: 18 residues. Germline lookup yields CDR1 SGHRS and CDR2 YFSETQ. V was clipped by 2 bases and J by 8 bases; unmatched bases: 20. The DNA for the CDR3 is TGCGCCAGCAGCTTTGGCGTTTGGGGACAGGTCTTAAGGCGGGAAGCTTTCTTT. Its protein product is CASSFGVWGQVLRREAFF.